One and the same sample provided the 2 T cell receptor beta chains below, sequenced in a study of OX40 agonist ivuxolimab in advanced cancers. Measured with immunoSEQ multiplex PCR; TCRdb has only the in-frame clones, and not every one. The sample has about 22,000 clones, around nine tenths seen once. The sequenced sample was CD4+ or CD8+ T cells sorted from blood, obtained in a trial of the OX40 agonist ivuxolimab. Receptors were obtained from an adult with an advanced solid tumor such as melanoma, head and neck, liver or kidney cancer.

V and J are TRBV7-9 and TRBJ2-7; D call uncertain. The germline gives CDR1 SEHNR, CDR2 FQNEAQ (reference sequence). This CDR3 is built from 14 residues. The V and J ends lost 2 bases and 3 bases respectively, with 11 bases between them. The CDR3 nucleotides read TGTGCCAGCAGCTTAATAGGGAACGACTACGAGCAGTACTTC. Translating it yields CASSLIGNDYEQYF. The variable domain in full, with the rest retrieved from reference TRBV7-9 and TRBJ2-7, is DTGVSQNPRHKITKRGQNVTFRCDPISEHNRLYWYRQTLGQGPEFLTYFQNEAQLEKSRLLSDRFSAERPKGSFSTLEIQRTEQGDSAMYLCASSLIGNDYEQYFGPGTRLTVT.

The chain uses TRBV4-1 and TRBJ1-1, with a weak D call TRBD1 (5 bases). Trimming stripped 1 base from V and 10 bases from J, with 7 bases between. There are 11 residues in the CDR3. Germline V gives CDR1 MGHRA, CDR2 YSYEKL. The DNA for the CDR3 is TGCGCCAGCAGCCAAGGGCAGGGAGCTTTCTTT. The encoded protein is CASSQGQGAFF.